Listed below are T cell receptor beta chains from one sample, sequenced in a study of cytotoxic CD8 clonotypes in ibrutinib-treated CLL. Libraries were prepared by immunoSEQ multiplex PCR; TCRdb keeps only in-frame clonotypes and omits some of them. The sample contains 200,000 to 250,000 clones, more than 75% of which appear only once. The source material was PBMCs, sampled after 12 months of ibrutinib treatment. The receptors were sampled from a human donor with chronic lymphocytic leukemia. The CDR3 runs from the conserved cysteine through the conserved F or W. Each record gives: J gene, CDR3 length, V gene, CDR3 protein.

j_call: TRBJ1-2
cdr3_length: 13
v_call: TRBV28
cdr3_aa: CASSLDRGLGYTF

j_call: TRBJ2-5
cdr3_length: 15
v_call: TRBV6-1
cdr3_aa: CASSEARATVETQYF

j_call: TRBJ2-5
cdr3_length: 13
v_call: TRBV10-1
cdr3_aa: CASGGTSEETQYF

j_call: TRBJ1-1
cdr3_length: 15
v_call: TRBV11-2
cdr3_aa: CASSPADRVNTEAFF

j_call: TRBJ1-2
cdr3_length: 14
v_call: TRBV11-2
cdr3_aa: CASRSDRANYGYTF

j_call: TRBJ2-2
cdr3_length: 13
v_call: TRBV2
cdr3_aa: CASSFANTGELFF

j_call: TRBJ2-7
cdr3_length: 13
v_call: TRBV10-2
cdr3_aa: CASSELAAYEQYF

j_call: TRBJ2-5
cdr3_length: 14
v_call: TRBV2
cdr3_aa: CASSVNLRGETQYF

j_call: TRBJ1-4
cdr3_length: 15
v_call: TRBV7-9
cdr3_aa: CASSLSWQPGEKLFF

j_call: TRBJ2-1
cdr3_length: 12
v_call: TRBV15
cdr3_aa: CATSRDVDEQFF

j_call: TRBJ2-5
cdr3_length: 16
v_call: TRBV5-6
cdr3_aa: CASLRGYSGRRETQYF

j_call: TRBJ2-7
cdr3_length: 16
v_call: TRBV9
cdr3_aa: CASSAGSGLSSYEQYF

j_call: TRBJ2-3
cdr3_length: 15
v_call: TRBV7-9
cdr3_aa: CASSLDGLGTDTQYF

j_call: TRBJ2-1
cdr3_length: 12
v_call: TRBV27
cdr3_aa: CASSPLPGLGVF

j_call: TRBJ1-2
cdr3_length: 12
v_call: TRBV29-1
cdr3_aa: CSVDRDRLGYTF

j_call: TRBJ2-7
cdr3_length: 14
v_call: TRBV5-4
cdr3_aa: CASSLGQGGAEQYF

j_call: TRBJ2-5
cdr3_length: 16
v_call: TRBV4-2
cdr3_aa: CASSQGTSGGLETQYF

j_call: TRBJ2-7
cdr3_length: 18
v_call: TRBV5-1
cdr3_aa: CASSLLLSGTGPSYEQYF

j_call: TRBJ2-3
cdr3_length: 13
v_call: TRBV30
cdr3_aa: CAWSGGQPDTQYF

j_call: TRBJ1-5
cdr3_length: 20
v_call: TRBV23-1
cdr3_aa: CASSQSGTGASPLSNQPQHF

j_call: TRBJ1-2
cdr3_length: 11
v_call: TRBV10-2
cdr3_aa: CASSELYGYTF

j_call: TRBJ1-2
cdr3_length: 13
v_call: TRBV10-2
cdr3_aa: CASGRTGSYGYTF

j_call: TRBJ1-5
cdr3_length: 15
v_call: TRBV28
cdr3_aa: CASSLDTLLDQPQHF

j_call: TRBJ2-3
cdr3_length: 16
v_call: TRBV30
cdr3_aa: CAWSVLAGGRADTQYF

j_call: TRBJ2-7
cdr3_length: 15
v_call: TRBV2
cdr3_aa: CASSEGLDSSYEQYF

j_call: TRBJ1-2
cdr3_length: 15
v_call: TRBV28
cdr3_aa: CASSPPGTGNYGYTF

j_call: TRBJ1-5
cdr3_length: 15
v_call: TRBV6-5
cdr3_aa: CASSYNGGDRQPQHF

j_call: TRBJ2-1
cdr3_length: 15
v_call: TRBV5-8
cdr3_aa: CASSWEGASFNEQFF

j_call: TRBJ2-4
cdr3_length: 15
v_call: TRBV5-1
cdr3_aa: CASSHPDRVLGIQYF